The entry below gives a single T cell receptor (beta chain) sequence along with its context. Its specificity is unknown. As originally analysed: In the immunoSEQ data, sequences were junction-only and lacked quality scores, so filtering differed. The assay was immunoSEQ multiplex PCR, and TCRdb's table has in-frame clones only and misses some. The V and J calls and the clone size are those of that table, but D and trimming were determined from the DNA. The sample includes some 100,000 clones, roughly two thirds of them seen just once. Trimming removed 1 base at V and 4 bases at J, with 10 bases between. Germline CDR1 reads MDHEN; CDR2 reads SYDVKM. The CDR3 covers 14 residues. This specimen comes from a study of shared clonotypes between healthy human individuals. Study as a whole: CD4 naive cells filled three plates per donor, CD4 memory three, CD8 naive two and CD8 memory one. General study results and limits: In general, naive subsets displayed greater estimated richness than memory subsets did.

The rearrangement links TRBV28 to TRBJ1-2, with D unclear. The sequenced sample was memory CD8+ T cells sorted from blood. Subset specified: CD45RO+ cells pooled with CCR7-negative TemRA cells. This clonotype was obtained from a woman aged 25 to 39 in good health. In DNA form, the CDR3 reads TGTGCCAGCAGTTTATTTCAGCGGAGCTATGGCTACACCTTC. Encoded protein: CASSLFQRSYGYTF.